A single sample is the source of the 29 T cell receptor beta chains below, sequenced in a study of cytomegalovirus exposure and HLA in healthy donors (dated by TCRdb to about 2017). Library preparation was by the immunoSEQ multiplex PCR assay. A mixture of 60 forward primers for TCR Vbeta segments and 13 reverse primers for TCR Jbeta segments was used in the multiplex PCR. TCRdb holds this immuneACCESS table with in-frame rearrangements only. Some clones are missing; in checked studies, unresolved V genes explain under half, and the rest has no known cause. The sample has roughly 120,000 clones on record. The ten largest clonotypes hold roughly 3.5% of the sample. Material: PBMCs. Receptors originate from a man younger than 35 in good health and CMV-seronegative.

The V and J genes are TRBV6-5 and TRBJ2-7; 9 bases fit TRBD2. Germline V gene lookup returns CDR1 MNHEY and CDR2 SVGAGI. With 7 bases clipped from V and 6 bases from J, the junction kept 7 bases outside the gene matches. The CDR3 loop spans 13 amino acids. CDR3 protein: CASNLAGNGEQYF. The CDR3 nucleotides are TGTGCCAGCAATCTAGCGGGAAATGGCGAGCAGTACTTC.

The chain employs TRBV5-1 and TRBJ1-2; tentative D call: TRBD1 (5 bases). CDR3 size: 12 residues. Trimming took 2 bases from V and 6 from J, leaving 8 bases between them. Germline V gene data show CDR1 as SGHRS and CDR2 as YFSETQ. The CDR3 DNA follows: TGCGCCAGCAGCTTACAAGGGGATGGCTACACCTTC. It encodes CASSLQGDGYTF.

The J gene is TRBJ1-1, the V gene TRBV28; D gene ambiguous. The CDR3 is 15 amino acids. Trimming pared 3 bases from V and 5 bases from J, leaving 16 bases between. Germline CDR1 MDHEN, CDR2 SYDVKM. CDR3 DNA sequence: TGTGCCAGCAGTTTTCTGATGAGGGTTGGGACTGAAGCTTTCTTT. Its protein product is CASSFLMRVGTEAFF.

This rearrangement joins TRBV11-1 to TRBJ1-1; no clear D. Looked up from germline, CDR1 is SGHAT and CDR2 is FQDESV (reference sequence). The CDR3 runs to 13 residues. V shed 5 bases and J shed 5 bases, with 12 bases lying between them. The CDR3 protein is CASSAGRVTEAFF. DNA of the CDR3: TGTGCCAGCAGCGCTGGTCGGGTAACTGAAGCTTTCTTT.

The rearrangement joins TRBV5-1 to TRBJ2-7; the D gene is possibly TRBD2 (6 bases). The germline V gene encodes CDR1 SGHRS and CDR2 YFSETQ. Trimming took off 4 bases at V and 4 bases at J, with 12 bases between the two ends. CDR3 size: 13 residues. This CDR3 reads CASSLGREYEQYF. In DNA form, the CDR3 reads TGCGCCAGCAGCCTCGGGAGAGAGTACGAGCAGTACTTC.

The chain has TRBV18 and TRBJ2-1, with TRBD1 matching over 12 bases. This CDR3 has 15 amino acids. Germline V gene sequence: CDR1 KGHSH, CDR2 LQKENI. The trim removed 3 bases at V and 6 bases at J, leaving 3 bases unmatched. CDR3 residues: CASSPRDRGLNEQFF. CDR3 DNA sequence: TGTGCCAGCTCACCCCGGGACAGGGGGCTCAATGAGCAGTTCTTC. The full variable domain, in which reference TRBV18 and TRBJ2-1 provide the parts outside the CDR3, is NAGVMQNPRHLVRRRGQEARLRCSPMKGHSHVYWYRQLPEEGLKFMVYLQKENIIDESGMPKERFSAEFPKEGPSILRIQQVVRGDSAAYFCASSPRDRGLNEQFFGPGTRLTVL.

The CDR3 loop is CASTFDRANTGELFF. CDR3 coding DNA: TGTGCCAGCACCTTCGACAGGGCGAACACCGGGGAGCTGTTTTTT. The chain joins TRBV2 to TRBJ2-2; the match to TRBD1 covers 7 bases. The CDR3 is 15 residues long. With V trimmed by 7 bases and J by 0 bases, 5 bases remained unmatched. Germline loops: CDR1 SNHLY, CDR2 FYNNEI.

This chain uses TRBV23-1 with TRBJ2-2; 13 bases map to TRBD2. TRBV23-1 is flagged as an ORF with uncertain function. With V trimmed by 4 bases and J by 4 bases, 12 bases remained unmatched. The CDR3 length is 19 residues. The CDR3 sequence is CASSPPLLAGGRITGELFF. Written as DNA, the CDR3 is TGCGCCAGCAGTCCCCCTCTACTAGCGGGAGGGCGTATCACCGGGGAGCTGTTTTTT.

The V and J genes are TRBV27 and TRBJ1-4; TRBD1 might be the D (5 bases). Trimming cost V 0 bases and J 8 bases, with 16 bases left between them. Germline CDR1 is MNHEY and CDR2 is SMNVEV (reference sequence). The CDR3 runs 16 residues. The CDR3 DNA sequence: TGTGCCAGCAGTTTATCAAGACAGCCAAGAAAGGAAAAACTGTTTTTT. Encoded protein: CASSLSRQPRKEKLFF.

J is TRBJ2-5 and V is TRBV6-1; TRBD1 agrees at 10 bases. V was pared by 6 bases and J by 4 bases, with 8 bases of the junction left unmatched. Germline V gene sequence: CDR1 MNHNS, CDR2 SASEGT. CDR3 length: 15 amino acids. CDR3 bases: TGTGCCAGCAGACGGGGACAGGGGCCGTTAGAGACCCAGTACTTC. Encoded protein: CASRRGQGPLETQYF.

The chain carries TRBV5-6 and TRBJ1-6; a possible D gene is TRBD1 (6 bases). Trimming took 2 bases from V and 0 from J, leaving 18 bases between them. This CDR3 spans 19 amino acids. The germline CDR1 and CDR2 sequences are SGHDT and YYEEEE. CDR3 sequence: CASSFRGNRASSYNSPLHF. CDR3 in DNA: TGTGCCAGCAGCTTCAGGGGAAACAGGGCCAGCTCCTATAATTCACCCCTCCACTTT.

The rearrangement links TRBV9 to TRBJ1-2; TRBD1 is a possible D gene (6 bases). Trimming shortened V by 3 bases and J by 4 bases, and 10 bases separated the two germline ends. The germline gives CDR1 SGDLS, CDR2 YYNGEE. This CDR3 contains 13 residues. CDR3 bases: TGTGCCAGCAGCGCTACAGGGTTCTATGGCTACACCTTC. Protein product: CASSATGFYGYTF.

The rearrangement joins TRBV27 to TRBJ2-1; D unresolved. V gave up 4 bases and J gave up 4 bases, with 20 bases separating them. The CDR3 spans 17 residues. Germline V gene lookup returns CDR1 MNHEY and CDR2 SMNVEV (reference sequence). This chain's CDR3 is CASSYATTGSLYNEQFF. CDR3 nucleotides: TGTGCCAGCAGTTATGCCACGACTGGCTCCCTTTACAATGAGCAGTTCTTC.

The V and J genes are TRBV19 and TRBJ1-1, with TRBD1 matching over 9 bases. The germline gives CDR1 LNHDA, CDR2 SQIVND (reference sequence). J was trimmed by 0 bases and V by 2 bases; bases with no gene match: 4. The CDR3 has 16 amino acids. The CDR3 here is CASSILGQGLNTEAFF. The CDR3 nucleotides read TGTGCCAGTAGTATATTAGGACAGGGGCTGAACACTGAAGCTTTCTTT.

The chain recombines TRBV19 with TRBJ1-5, with 8 bases that match TRBD1. Losses at the gene ends were 10 bases for V and 3 bases for J; bases not matched to a gene: 5. The CDR3 has 13 residues. From germline, CDR1 is LNHDA and CDR2 SQIVND (reference sequence). The CDR3 DNA is TGTGCCACACAGGGGGACGACAATCAGCCCCAGCATTTT. It codes for CATQGDDNQPQHF.

This chain links TRBV5-4 with TRBJ1-3; 9 nucleotides align to TRBD1. This CDR3 has 15 amino acids. CDR1 is SGHNT and CDR2 is YYREEE in the germline V gene (reference sequence). The junction had 4 bases not matched to a gene; V was cut back by 3 bases and J by 3 bases. The CDR3, as DNA: TGTGCCAGCAGCTACGGGGACAGGGTTGGAAACACCATATATTTT. It is translated as CASSYGDRVGNTIYF.

The chain is built from TRBV28 and TRBJ1-1; TRBD1 might be the D (5 bases). The CDR3 is 13 amino acids. The germline CDR1 and CDR2 sequences are MDHEN and SYDVKM. The germline V and J ends were trimmed by 10 bases and 2 bases, with 14 bases remaining between them. CDR3 bases: TGTGCCACCCCAGGGCCCACAAACACTGAAGCTTTCTTT. Translation gives CATPGPTNTEAFF.

The gene calls are TRBV28 and TRBJ2-3; D uncertain. CDR1 MDHEN and CDR2 SYDVKM come from the germline V gene. The CDR3 sequence is 15 residues long. Trimming pared 6 bases from V and 6 bases from J, leaving 19 bases between. CDR3 region: CASSLLRHRWDTQYF. CDR3 nucleotides: TGTGCCAGCAGCCTCCTCCGCCACAGATGGGATACGCAGTATTTT.

The rearrangement links TRBV6-5 to TRBJ1-5; TRBD1 is a possible D gene (5 bases). V was pared by 6 bases and J by 5 bases, with 8 bases between. Germline lookup yields CDR1 MNHEY and CDR2 SVGAGI. The CDR3 is 12 residues long. CDR3 nucleotide sequence: TGTGCCAGCAGAGGGGTTGATCAGCCCCAGCATTTT. Protein sequence: CASRGVDQPQHF.

The CDR3 is CASRAGARRNTEAFF. For the CDR3, the DNA is TGTGCCAGCAGGGCTGGGGCTCGGCGGAACACTGAAGCTTTCTTT. The V call is TRBV2, the J call TRBJ1-1, with D tentatively TRBD1 (5 bases). Trimming pared 6 bases from V and 1 base from J, leaving 15 bases between. The CDR3 is 15 amino acids. From germline, CDR1 is SNHLY and CDR2 FYNNEI.

The chain combines TRBV28 with TRBJ1-5, with 9 bases that match TRBD1. Germline assignment: CDR1 MDHEN and CDR2 SYDVKM. The junction had 12 bases not matched to a gene; V was cut back by 3 bases and J by 9 bases. The CDR3 length is 16 residues. CDR3 region: CASSFPETPGQGPQHF. The CDR3 region has the DNA TGTGCCAGCAGTTTTCCTGAAACCCCGGGACAGGGGCCCCAGCATTTT.

V usage is TRBV25-1 and J usage is TRBJ2-2; the D gene is possibly TRBD1 (6 bases). From germline, CDR1 is MGHDK and CDR2 SYGVNS. Trimming took 7 bases from V and 6 from J, leaving 15 bases between them. The CDR3 has 14 residues. CDR3 sequence (DNA): TGTGCCAGCAAAGGCCAGGGGTCCGCCGGGGAGCTGTTTTTT. It specifies CASKGQGSAGELFF.

This chain joins TRBV28 and TRBJ2-7; D is possibly TRBD1 (6 bases). Germline CDR1 MDHEN, CDR2 SYDVKM. This CDR3 region has 17 residues. The V and J ends lost 4 bases and 2 bases respectively, with 21 bases between them. The chain's CDR3 is CASSSPPTWTEPYEQYF. The DNA for the CDR3 is TGTGCCAGCAGTTCCCCTCCGACGTGGACAGAGCCCTACGAGCAGTACTTC.

With regard to this clone: The sample holds other DNA sequences that translate to the same CDR3. This chain uses TRBV10-3 with TRBJ2-1; 8 bases line up with TRBD2. J was trimmed by 0 bases and V by 10 bases; bases with no gene match: 2. Looked up from germline, CDR1 is ENHRY and CDR2 is SYGVKD. The CDR3 covers 13 residues. The CDR3 region has the DNA TGTGCCACCCGGGGGGGCTCCTACAATGAGCAGTTCTTC. Its translation is CATRGGSYNEQFF.

J is TRBJ1-5 and V is TRBV11-2; TRBD1 matches 8 bases. The ends lost 5 bases at V and 6 bases at J; junction bases unmatched: 6. This CDR3 has 14 amino acids. Germline V gene data show CDR1 as SGHAT and CDR2 as FQNNGV. CDR3 nucleotides: TGTGCCAGCAGCCCCTCCACAGGGGGTCAGCCCCAGCATTTT. This codes for CASSPSTGGQPQHF.

V is TRBV5-1 and J is TRBJ1-1, with D maybe TRBD1 (6 bases). The V end lost 1 base, the J end lost 1 base, and 17 bases lay between the germline ends. The CDR3 is 17 residues long. The germline V gene encodes CDR1 SGHRS and CDR2 YFSETQ. The CDR3 DNA is TGCGCCAGCAGCTTGATAGGGGGTCAGAATTGGAACACTGAAGCTTTCTTT. Its translation: CASSLIGGQNWNTEAFF.

The V and J genes are TRBV6-5 and TRBJ2-4, with 12 bases that match TRBD2. V shed 6 bases, J shed 5 bases, and the junction held 5 bases outside the gene matches. The CDR3 extends over 15 amino acids. Looked up from germline, CDR1 is MNHEY and CDR2 is SVGAGI. CDR3 in DNA: TGTGCCAGCAGGCAGACTAGCGGGAGAGAAAACATTCAGTACTTC. Protein product: CASRQTSGRENIQYF.

The V and J genes are TRBV25-1 and TRBJ1-1, with D possibly matching TRBD1 (5 bases). In germline, CDR1 is MGHDK, CDR2 SYGVNS. CDR3 length equals 13 residues. In DNA, the CDR3 is TGTGCATCCGGTCGGGGGTTAAACACTGAAGCTTTCTTT. Its translation: CASGRGLNTEAFF.

The chain recombines TRBV18 with TRBJ2-1; 9 nucleotides line up with TRBD1. Germline V CDR1 and CDR2: KGHSH, LQKENI. The CDR3 runs to 17 residues. Trimming cost V 3 bases and J 2 bases; bases outside gene matches: 8. The CDR3 sequence: CASSPVVQGAAYNEQFF. The CDR3 DNA is TGTGCCAGCTCACCCGTCGTACAGGGGGCTGCCTACAATGAGCAGTTCTTC.